This TCR beta chain was obtained from a study of blood T cell repertoires in COVID-19. This CDR3 contains 18 residues. Germline trimming cut 5 bases from V and 3 bases from J; bases unmatched to any gene: 16. Germline V gene sequence: CDR1 LGHNT, CDR2 FRNRAP. TCRdb's copy holds only in-frame clones and misses some; the assay was immunoSEQ multiplex PCR. The sample yields about 250,000 clones, over 75% seen once. This chain links TRBV12-5 with TRBJ1-1, with 9 bases lining up with TRBD1. The sequenced sample was PBMCs or T cells enriched from blood (not recorded which). This receptor was identified in a woman between 45 and 65 years old with acute COVID-19. The DNA for the CDR3 is TGTGCTAGTGGTCCTCCACCCCTCCATACAGGGGGCTACACTGAAGCTTTCTTT. Its protein is CASGPPPLHTGGYTEAFF.